These 30 T cell receptor beta chains came from one sample sequenced in a study of T cells in Graves' hyperthyroidism and ophthalmopathy. Authors of the study amplified TCR beta CDR3 regions from RNA transcripts. When the TCR CDR3 underwent first-round RT-PCR, the HTBI primer set was used. TCRdb re-analysed the multiplex PCR reads in MiXCR, keeping a single row per CDR3 protein. The data contain roughly 500,000 distinct CDR3 sequences, roughly 45% of them singletons. The sequenced material came from peripheral blood or thyroid tissue (not recorded which). The receptors shown here come from an adult woman with Graves' disease, either hyperthyroidism or ophthalmopathy (not recorded which).

V gene TRBV15 combines with J gene TRBJ1-5; no firm D call. The CDR3 consists of 15 residues. V lost 1 base and J lost 6, with 13 bases in between. Per the germline V gene, CDR1 is LNHNV and CDR2 is YYDKDF (reference sequence). The DNA for the CDR3 is TGTGCCACCAGCAGAGCTGGAACGGTAGGTCAGCCCCAGCATTTT. Translation gives CATSRAGTVGQPQHF. Using reference TRBV15 and TRBJ1-5 for the parts outside the CDR3, the full variable domain is DAMVIQNPRYQVTQFGKPVTLSCSQTLNHNVMYWYQQKSSQAPKLLFHYYDKDFNNEADTPDNFQSRRPNTSFCFLDIRSPGLGDTAMYLCATSRAGTVGQPQHFGDGTRLSIL.

This clonotype was seen a handful of times. The gene calls are TRBV29-1 and TRBJ2-7, with D possibly matching TRBD2 (6 bases). The V and J ends lost 5 bases and 3 bases respectively, with 14 bases between them. The CDR3 extends over 13 amino acids. Germline V gene data show CDR1 as SQVTM and CDR2 as ANQGSEA. CDR3 nucleotide sequence: TGCAGCGTTCCAATAAGGGGAGGCTACGAGCAGTACTTC. It yields the protein CSVPIRGGYEQYF.

This clonotype has only a few counts. The J gene is TRBJ1-1, the V gene TRBV6-5, with D perhaps matching TRBD1 (5 bases). Trimming took 8 bases from V and 4 from J, leaving 8 bases between them. Germline V gene sequence: CDR1 MNHEY, CDR2 SVGAGI. The CDR3 covers 11 residues. This CDR3 reads CASLQGTEAFF. The CDR3 DNA follows: TGTGCCAGCCTCCAGGGCACTGAAGCTTTCTTT.

The V and J genes are TRBV7-2 and TRBJ2-7, with D perhaps being TRBD1 or TRBD2 (5 bases each). The CDR3 spans 12 residues. V gave up 5 bases and J gave up 5 bases, with 10 bases separating them. Germline CDR1 and CDR2: SGHTA and FQGNSA. This chain's CDR3 is CASSPGTNEQYF. The CDR3 DNA is TGTGCCAGCAGCCCTGGGACCAACGAGCAGTACTTC.

This clonotype was seen just once. The chain links TRBV10-2 to TRBJ1-5; perhaps TRBD1 as D (5 bases). Looked up from germline, CDR1 is WSHSY and CDR2 is SAAADI. The V and J ends lost 5 bases and 4 bases respectively, with 15 bases between them. This CDR3 is built from 15 residues. CDR3 protein: CASSYSFGGNQPQHF. The CDR3 region has the DNA TGCGCCAGCAGTTACTCGTTCGGGGGAAATCAGCCCCAGCATTTT.

This clonotype has ten or more counts. The rearrangement joins TRBV19 to TRBJ1-1; TRBD1 matches at 7 bases. CDR3 length equals 16 residues. Trimming took 2 bases from V and 4 from J; bases not matched to a gene: 10. The germline V gene has CDR1 LNHDA and CDR2 SQIVND (reference sequence). In DNA, the CDR3 is TGTGCCAGTAGTATATCGCCCGCAGGGGGGGGCACTGAAGCTTTCTTT. Protein product: CASSISPAGGGTEAFF.

CDR3 nucleotides: TGTGCCAGCAGCGTAGGGGGTCTCTCCTACGAGCAGTACTTC. Translated, it gives CASSVGGLSYEQYF. V is TRBV9 and J is TRBJ2-7; no clear D. The CDR3 is 14 residues long. V lost 0 bases and J 0 bases, leaving 7 bases between the germline ends. Looked up from germline, CDR1 is SGDLS and CDR2 is YYNGEE. Full variable domain (outside the CDR3, taken from reference TRBV9 and TRBJ2-7): DSGVTQTPKHLITATGQRVTLRCSPRSGDLSVYWYQQSLDQGLQFLIQYYNGEERAKGNILERFSAQQFPDLHSELNLSSLELGDSALYFCASSVGGLSYEQYFGPGTRLTVT.

The J gene is TRBJ1-6, the V gene TRBV5-6; D is undetermined. The V gene lost 0 bases and the J gene lost 13 bases, with 14 bases spanning the gap. The germline V gene has CDR1 SGHDT and CDR2 YYEEEE. The CDR3 totals 14 residues. CDR3 DNA: TGTGCCAGCAGCTTGGCCTCGGCTACTTCGCCCCTCCACTTT. It is translated as CASSLASATSPLHF.

Many counts were recorded for this clonotype. This sequence joins TRBV6-6 and TRBJ2-5; 8 bases are a match to TRBD1. Germline lookup yields CDR1 MNHNY and CDR2 SVGAGI (reference sequence). V lost 10 bases, J lost 4 bases, and 5 bases stayed unmatched. The CDR3 consists of 12 residues. CDR3 amino acids: CATRGPVETQYF. DNA of the CDR3: TGTGCCACCAGGGGGCCGGTAGAGACCCAGTACTTC.

This chain links TRBV10-3 with TRBJ1-1, with a tentative D call TRBD1 (6 bases). The CDR3 covers 11 residues. CDR1 and CDR2 (germline): ENHRY, SYGVKD. Trimming pared 3 bases from V and 8 bases from J, leaving 7 bases between. The CDR3 DNA sequence: TGTGCCATCAGTGACGACAGGGAAGCTTTCTTT. Its translation: CAISDDREAFF.

This clonotype is a singleton in its sample. The rearrangement joins TRBV10-2 to TRBJ1-1; possibly TRBD1 for D (5 bases). The V gene's germline CDR1 is WSHSY and CDR2 SAAADI. The length of the CDR3 is 14 residues. The V end lost 6 bases, the J end lost 8 bases, and 19 bases lay between the germline ends. Here the CDR3 reads CASRLTENLREAFF. CDR3 DNA: TGCGCCAGCAGGTTGACAGAGAACCTCAGAGAAGCTTTCTTT.

Comments on this clonotype: A much larger clone lies one base from this, so it may be a read error. The chain couples TRBV20-1 to TRBJ1-3; no firm D call. The CDR3 consists of 16 residues. Germline lookup yields CDR1 DFQATT and CDR2 SNEGSKA (reference sequence). CDR3 nucleotides: TGCAGTTCTAGAGATAAGAGACACTTATCTGGAAACACCATATATTTT. Its protein product is CSSRDKRHLSGNTIYF.

This clonotype was seen a few times. The chain joins TRBV15 to TRBJ2-5; tentative D call: TRBD2 (6 bases). The V gene's germline CDR1 is LNHNV and CDR2 YYDKDF (reference sequence). This CDR3 contains 14 residues. V lost 0 bases to trimming and J lost 5 bases, with 10 bases between them. CDR3 sequence reads: CATSRDRDFETQYF. The CDR3 region has the DNA TGTGCCACCAGCAGAGACAGGGACTTCGAGACCCAGTACTTC.

The chain links TRBV2 to TRBJ1-4; unclear D gene. CDR1 is SNHLY and CDR2 is FYNNEI in the germline V gene. The CDR3 extends over 14 amino acids. The V end was cut by 6 bases, the J end by 7 bases, with 15 bases between. As DNA, the CDR3 is TGTGCCAGCAGCCCGCAGGTGATGGGTGAAAAACTGTTTTTT. This gives the protein CASSPQVMGEKLFF. Supplemented by reference TRBV2 and TRBJ1-4, the full variable domain reads EPEVTQTPSHQVTQMGQEVILRCVPISNHLYFYWYRQILGQKVEFLVSFYNNEISEKSEIFDDQFSVERPDGSNFTLKIRSTKLEDSAMYFCASSPQVMGEKLFFGSGTQLSVL.

V gene TRBV11-1 combines with J gene TRBJ2-7; TRBD1 agrees at 8 bases. The CDR3 sequence is 16 residues long. The trim removed 5 bases at V and 0 bases at J, leaving 9 bases unmatched. Per the germline V gene, CDR1 is SGHAT and CDR2 is FQDESV (reference sequence). CDR3 DNA: TGTGCCAGCAGCACCCCGGGACAGGAATCCTCCTACGAGCAGTACTTC. Protein sequence: CASSTPGQESSYEQYF.

This clonotype was counted many times. The rearrangement joins TRBV11-2 to TRBJ2-5; 11 bases are a match to TRBD2. The CDR3 totals 14 residues. Germline assignment: CDR1 SGHAT and CDR2 FQNNGV. V trimming: 5 bases; J trimming: 5 bases; junction bases outside the gene matches: 4. Here the CDR3 DNA reads TGTGCCAGCAGCCAACTAGCGGGAGTTGAGACCCAGTACTTC. It codes for CASSQLAGVETQYF.

This clonotype showed up many times. The chain is built from TRBV2 and TRBJ2-2, with D tentatively TRBD1 (6 bases). The CDR3 covers 14 residues. V lost 5 bases to trimming and J lost 2 bases, with 9 bases between them. CDR1 and CDR2 from the germline V gene are SNHLY and FYNNEI. The CDR3 DNA reads TGTGCCAGCAGTAACAGGGTTAACACCGGGGAGCTGTTTTTT. It yields the protein CASSNRVNTGELFF. The full variable domain, rest sourced from reference TRBV2 and TRBJ2-2, is EPEVTQTPSHQVTQMGQEVILRCVPISNHLYFYWYRQILGQKVEFLVSFYNNEISEKSEIFDDQFSVERPDGSNFTLKIRSTKLEDSAMYFCASSNRVNTGELFFGEGSRLTVL.

The chain is built from TRBV24-1 and TRBJ1-5; D unclear. CDR1 and CDR2 from the germline V gene are KGHDR and SFDVKD. CDR3 length: 14 residues. Deletions cut 5 bases from V and 1 base from J, with 8 bases between. CDR3 bases: TGTGCCACCAGTGCCTCGGGGAGCAATCAGCCCCAGCATTTT. Translated, it gives CATSASGSNQPQHF.

This clonotype was counted a single time. CDR3 sequence (DNA): TGTGCCATCAGGCTAGCGGGAGCGACGTATCAGCCCCAGCATTTT. This gives the protein CAIRLAGATYQPQHF. The rearrangement uses TRBV10-3 and TRBJ1-5; D gene uncertain. The CDR3 runs 15 residues. The germline V gene has CDR1 ENHRY and CDR2 SYGVKD. Trimming took 6 bases from V and 5 from J, leaving 17 bases between them.

The chain uses TRBV10-3 and TRBJ1-5; the D is unclear. The germline V gene encodes CDR1 ENHRY and CDR2 SYGVKD. The CDR3 consists of 13 residues. Trimming shortened V by 10 bases and J by 5 bases, and 15 bases separated the two germline ends. The CDR3 loop is CASRGPGDQPQHF. CDR3 DNA sequence: TGTGCCAGCAGAGGGCCTGGGGATCAGCCCCAGCATTTT.

This chain uses TRBV5-5 with TRBJ1-2; a possible D gene is TRBD1 (5 bases). Trimming left V 0 bases short and J 2 bases short, with 11 bases between. In germline, CDR1 is SGHKS, CDR2 YYEKEE (reference sequence). The CDR3 length is 15 residues. Here the CDR3 reads CASSLGGLANYGYTF. DNA of the CDR3: TGTGCCAGCAGCTTGGGGGGGTTAGCCAACTATGGCTACACCTTC.

The chain uses TRBV2 and TRBJ1-1; D might be TRBD1 (5 bases). V gave up 11 bases and J gave up 5 bases, with 15 bases separating them. Germline V gene sequence: CDR1 SNHLY, CDR2 FYNNEI. The CDR3 covers 12 residues. In DNA, the CDR3 is TGTGCCTCGACGGGACGCTTGACTGAAGCTTTCTTT. Its translation is CASTGRLTEAFF.

The rearrangement joins TRBV11-2 to TRBJ1-1; 9 nucleotides align to TRBD1. J was trimmed by 5 bases and V by 3 bases; bases with no gene match: 4. The CDR3 extends over 14 amino acids. Germline assignment: CDR1 SGHAT and CDR2 FQNNGV. The CDR3 reads CASSLRTGATEAFF. The CDR3, as DNA: TGTGCCAGCAGCTTGAGGACAGGGGCTACTGAAGCTTTCTTT.

This clonotype was observed a single time. This sequence joins TRBV20-1 and TRBJ2-7; D gene ambiguous. The CDR3 consists of 12 residues. Germline V gene sequence: CDR1 DFQATT, CDR2 SNEGSKA (reference sequence). V was clipped by 6 bases and J by 1 base, with 10 bases between them. The CDR3 sequence is CSAQRPSYEQYF. The CDR3, as DNA: TGCAGTGCCCAGAGACCTTCCTACGAGCAGTACTTC.

V is TRBV6-6 and J is TRBJ2-5, with a tentative D call TRBD2 (5 bases). Germline-derived CDR1 and CDR2 are MNHNY and SVGAGI (reference sequence). The CDR3 totals 15 residues. V lost 6 bases, J lost 10 bases, and 24 bases lay in between. Written as DNA, the CDR3 is TGTGCCAGCAGGACCGGGGAACACCAGCAGGAATACCAGTACTTC. It encodes CASRTGEHQQEYQYF.

The chain has TRBV7-6 and TRBJ1-6; TRBD1 matches at 7 bases. Germline V lookup: CDR1 SGHVS, CDR2 FNYEAQ. There are 16 residues in the CDR3. After removal of 4 bases from V and 5 bases from J, the junction contained 8 bases not matched to a gene. The CDR3 sequence: CASSSRNRGNNSPLHF. The CDR3 DNA is TGTGCCAGCAGCTCCCGCAACAGGGGCAATAATTCACCCCTCCACTTT.

As concerns this clonotype: The junction does not match germline at one end; this may be a read error. The CDR3 here is CASSLVRNTGELSW. The CDR3 DNA is TGTGCCAGCAGCTTAGTCAGAAACACCGGGGAGCTGTCTTGG. The chain recombines TRBV7-2 with TRBJ2-2; maybe TRBD2 (5 bases). The CDR3 contains 14 residues. Germline CDR1 SGHTA, CDR2 FQGNSA.

This clonotype showed up just once. The gene calls are TRBV7-9 and TRBJ1-5, with TRBD1 matching 8 bases. Unmatched junction bases numbered 15, after V lost 4 bases and J lost 7 bases. This CDR3 is 17 amino acids long. Germline V lookup: CDR1 SEHNR, CDR2 FQNEAQ (reference sequence). The CDR3 DNA reads as TGTGCCAGCAGCTCCCAAGGTTCGACAGGGGAGGGACAGCCCCAGCATTTT. Translation gives CASSSQGSTGEGQPQHF. The full variable domain, rest sourced from reference TRBV7-9 and TRBJ1-5, is DTGVSQNPRHKITKRGQNVTFRCDPISEHNRLYWYRQTLGQGPEFLTYFQNEAQLEKSRLLSDRFSAERPKGSFSTLEIQRTEQGDSAMYLCASSSQGSTGEGQPQHFGDGTRLSIL.

The table lists this clonotype with a few counts. The chain uses TRBV9 and TRBJ2-7; a weak D match, TRBD2 (5 bases). Germline CDR1 and CDR2: SGDLS and YYNGEE. This CDR3 spans 13 amino acids. V lost 3 bases and J lost 4, with 11 bases in between. CDR3 sequence (DNA): TGTGCCAGCAGCGCATCGGGGTTATACGAGCAGTACTTC. Residues: CASSASGLYEQYF.

This clonotype showed up many times. V and J are TRBV7-2 and TRBJ1-1, with D possibly matching TRBD1 (6 bases). V was cut by 6 bases and J by 3 bases, with 17 bases left in between. Germline assignment: CDR1 SGHTA and CDR2 FQGNSA. This CDR3 is 15 amino acids long. This CDR3 reads CASSPQGIDYTEAFF. CDR3 DNA sequence: TGTGCCAGCAGTCCCCAGGGGATCGATTACACTGAAGCTTTCTTT.